The 27 T cell receptor beta chains below all came from one sample that was sequenced in a study of blood T cell repertoires in COVID-19. Clones were read by immunoSEQ multiplex PCR, and TCRdb kept only the in-frame ones, dropping some. The sample consists of about 76,000 clones, 80% to 90% of them appearing once. Sequencing was carried out using peripheral blood. The receptors were gathered from a woman of 80 years or more with active or convalescent COVID-19.

The chain couples TRBV6-2 or TRBV6-3 to TRBJ2-3; D might be TRBD2 (6 bases). The V end was cut by 2 bases, the J end by 6 bases, with 15 bases between. CDR3 length: 15 amino acids. The germline CDR1 and CDR2 sequences are MNHEY and SVGEGT. CDR3 bases: TGTGCCAGCAGTTACGGGCAGGGAGGCCCGGATACGCAGTATTTT. It codes for CASSYGQGGPDTQYF.

This clone was recorded once. The chain recombines TRBV27 with TRBJ1-1; the match to TRBD1 covers 7 bases. The CDR3 is 11 amino acids. In germline, CDR1 is MNHEY, CDR2 SMNVEV (reference sequence). Trimming removed 4 bases from V and 11 bases from J; junction bases left unmatched: 4. The CDR3 here is CASSSTGSAFF. DNA of the CDR3: TGTGCCAGCAGTTCGACAGGGTCGGCTTTCTTT.

V gene TRBV10-2 combines with J gene TRBJ2-5, with 9 bases matching TRBD2. Germline V lookup: CDR1 WSHSY, CDR2 SAAADI. The CDR3 is 14 amino acids. The V gene end was trimmed by 7 bases and the J gene end by 2 bases; junction bases not matched to a gene: 5. This CDR3 is CASTASGNQETQYF. The CDR3 nucleotides are TGCGCCAGCACGGCTAGCGGGAATCAAGAGACCCAGTACTTC.

The chain combines TRBV5-8 with TRBJ1-1, with D possibly TRBD1 on 6 matching bases. Germline CDR1 and CDR2: SGHTS and YDEGEE. V was trimmed by 0 bases and J by 4 bases, leaving 16 bases between them. The CDR3 is made up of 16 amino acids. CDR3 protein: CASSLGGPYEGTEAFF. CDR3 bases: TGTGCCAGCAGCTTGGGGGGGCCCTATGAAGGCACTGAAGCTTTCTTT.

This sequence joins TRBV6-4 and TRBJ1-5; D uncertain. CDR3 size: 14 residues. Germline CDR1 and CDR2: MRHNA and SNTAGT. Trimming cost V 3 bases and J 2 bases, with 8 bases left between them. CDR3 coding DNA: TGTGCCAGCAGTGAGGTGGCAGGCAATCAGCCCCAGCATTTT. This sequence encodes CASSEVAGNQPQHF.

This chain uses TRBV5-4 with TRBJ2-7, with a possible D match to TRBD2 (6 bases). V dropped 2 bases and J dropped 1 base, with 16 bases sitting between them. This CDR3 is 16 amino acids long. The germline V gene encodes CDR1 SGHNT and CDR2 YYREEE (reference sequence). The CDR3 loop is CASSLSSGALSYEQYF. The CDR3 DNA reads TGTGCCAGCAGCTTAAGTAGCGGCGCTCTATCCTACGAGCAGTACTTC.

V is TRBV2 and J is TRBJ1-6; D possibly corresponds to TRBD1 (6 bases). The CDR3 runs 13 residues. Per the germline V gene, CDR1 is SNHLY and CDR2 is FYNNEI. Trimming removed 8 bases at V and 6 bases at J, with 11 bases between. The CDR3 region is CASGRTVNSPLHF. CDR3 nucleotides: TGTGCCAGCGGCAGGACAGTTAATTCACCCCTCCACTTT.

The J gene is TRBJ1-2, the V gene TRBV6-6, with 7 positions matching TRBD1. With 11 bases clipped from V and 3 bases from J, the junction kept 6 bases outside the gene matches. The CDR3 totals 12 residues. Germline V gives CDR1 MNHNY, CDR2 SVGAGI (reference sequence). In DNA form, the CDR3 reads TGTGCCGGTCAAGGACAGGACTATGGCTACACCTTC. Protein product: CAGQGQDYGYTF.

In this sample, this clone turned up once. J is TRBJ2-1 and V is TRBV7-2; 9 bases are a match to TRBD2. The ends lost 8 bases at V and 3 bases at J; junction bases unmatched: 5. This CDR3 has 14 amino acids. Germline values: CDR1 SGHTA, CDR2 FQGNSA. CDR3 sequence reads: CASRILAGYNEQFF. The CDR3 coding sequence is TGTGCCAGCCGAATACTAGCGGGCTACAATGAGCAGTTCTTC.

The chain recombines TRBV2 with TRBJ2-1; D ambiguous. The CDR3 has 13 residues. Germline V CDR1 and CDR2: SNHLY, FYNNEI. Trimming cost V 9 bases and J 6 bases, with 15 bases left between them. The CDR3 DNA follows: TGTGCCAGTGCGGCACTTATCCCCAATGAGCAGTTCTTC. It codes for CASAALIPNEQFF. Variable domain in full (rest from reference TRBV2 and TRBJ2-1): EPEVTQTPSHQVTQMGQEVILRCVPISNHLYFYWYRQILGQKVEFLVSFYNNEISEKSEIFDDQFSVERPDGSNFTLKIRSTKLEDSAMYFCASAALIPNEQFFGPGTRLTVL.

The V call is TRBV3-1 (or the pseudogene TRBV3-2), the J call TRBJ1-1, with D perhaps matching TRBD1 (6 bases). The CDR3 spans 16 residues. V was clipped by 1 base and J by 0 bases, with 12 bases between them. CDR1 is LGHDT, CDR2 YNNKEL, per germline (reference sequence). CDR3 sequence reads: CASSQAPDSMNTEAFF. CDR3 DNA: TGTGCCAGCAGCCAAGCTCCGGACAGTATGAACACTGAAGCTTTCTTT.

This clone has only a few counts. The chain carries TRBV29-1 and TRBJ2-1; TRBD2 aligns across 10 bases. The CDR3 extends over 19 amino acids. CDR1 SQVTM and CDR2 ANQGSEA come from the germline V gene. The V gene end was trimmed by 6 bases and the J gene end by 2 bases; junction bases not matched to a gene: 19. In DNA, the CDR3 is TGCAGCGTCGAAATAAATAGCGGGGGGCCTACACTGGCCTACAATGAGCAGTTCTTC. This codes for CSVEINSGGPTLAYNEQFF.

The V and J genes are TRBV6-6 and TRBJ2-1; D might be TRBD2 (6 bases). Germline values: CDR1 MNHNY, CDR2 SVGAGI (reference sequence). V lost 8 bases, J lost 0 bases, and 11 bases lay in between. The CDR3 contains 14 residues. CDR3 in amino acids: CASCLGSSYNEQFF. The CDR3 bases are TGTGCCAGCTGTCTCGGGAGCTCCTACAATGAGCAGTTCTTC.

The sample holds one count of this clone. This chain joins TRBV19 and TRBJ1-5; a weak D match, TRBD1 (6 bases). Per the germline V gene, CDR1 is LNHDA and CDR2 is SQIVND (reference sequence). V was trimmed by 4 bases and J by 4 bases, leaving 11 bases between them. The CDR3 runs to 14 residues. CDR3: CASSTTGRNQPQHF. The CDR3 region has the DNA TGTGCCAGTAGTACGACAGGTCGGAATCAGCCCCAGCATTTT.

The chain joins TRBV6-2 or TRBV6-3 to TRBJ2-1; 11 bases agree with TRBD2. The V segment lost 3 bases and the J segment 0 bases; nucleotides outside the gene matches: 10. Germline loops: CDR1 MNHEY, CDR2 SVGEGT. This CDR3 is 19 amino acids long. The CDR3 loop is CASSYSPSGGTSSYNEQFF. The DNA for the CDR3 is TGTGCCAGCAGTTATTCACCTAGCGGGGGGACTAGCTCCTACAATGAGCAGTTCTTC.

This chain connects TRBV30 to TRBJ1-2; no definite D call. The CDR3 runs to 12 residues. Deletions cut 5 bases from V and 0 bases from J, with 7 bases between. Germline values: CDR1 GTSNPN, CDR2 SVGIG (reference sequence). This CDR3 is CAWGPTNYGYTF. The CDR3 DNA is TGTGCCTGGGGGCCTACTAACTATGGCTACACCTTC.

The J gene is TRBJ2-3, the V gene TRBV4-2; 11 nucleotides align to TRBD2. CDR1 is LGHNA and CDR2 is YNFKEQ in the germline V gene. This CDR3 comprises 17 residues. With V trimmed by 0 bases and J by 2 bases, 4 bases remained unmatched. The CDR3 loop reads CASSQDASGGITDTQYF. In nucleotides, the CDR3 is TGTGCCAGCAGCCAAGATGCTAGCGGGGGGATCACAGATACGCAGTATTTT.

The rearrangement links TRBV18 to TRBJ2-5; TRBD2 is a possible D gene (5 bases). Trimming took 0 bases from V and 5 from J, leaving 10 bases between them. The CDR3 covers 14 residues. Per the germline V gene, CDR1 is KGHSH and CDR2 is LQKENI. The CDR3 loop is CASSPPSGSETQYF. CDR3 nucleotides: TGTGCCAGCTCACCACCGAGCGGCTCGGAGACCCAGTACTTC.

The chain links TRBV7-2 to TRBJ2-3; D might be TRBD1 (6 bases). This CDR3 comprises 18 residues. The germline V gene has CDR1 SGHTA and CDR2 FQGNSA. V lost 5 bases and J lost 4, with 25 bases in between. The CDR3 loop reads CASSPNRSGRQASDTQYF. CDR3 nucleotide sequence: TGTGCCAGCAGCCCTAATCGCTCTGGCCGACAGGCGTCAGATACGCAGTATTTT.

V gene TRBV6-2 or TRBV6-3 combines with J gene TRBJ1-6; 9 nucleotides line up with TRBD1. Losses at the gene ends were 6 bases for V and 0 bases for J; bases not matched to a gene: 6. Looked up from germline, CDR1 is MNHEY and CDR2 is SVGEGT. This CDR3 spans 17 amino acids. CDR3 sequence: CASRPRDRASYNSPLHF. Written as DNA, the CDR3 is TGTGCCAGCAGGCCTCGGGACAGGGCCTCCTATAATTCACCCCTCCACTTT.

CDR3 region: CASSQESLAGGHSYEQYF. Written as DNA, the CDR3 is TGCGCCAGCAGCCAAGAGAGCCTAGCGGGGGGACACTCCTACGAGCAGTACTTC. This chain links TRBV4-1 with TRBJ2-7; the match to TRBD2 covers 11 bases. The CDR3 is 18 amino acids. V lost 0 bases and J lost 0; bases outside the gene matches: 7. The germline gives CDR1 MGHRA, CDR2 YSYEKL.

The V and J genes are TRBV28 and TRBJ2-3; the D is unclear. V was cut by 6 bases and J by 2 bases, with 12 bases left in between. The CDR3 is 14 amino acids. Germline V gives CDR1 MDHEN, CDR2 SYDVKM. The CDR3 loop reads CASRNSPATDTQYF. In DNA, the CDR3 is TGTGCCAGCAGGAATAGCCCTGCCACAGATACGCAGTATTTT.

The chain couples TRBV18 to TRBJ2-7, with D perhaps TRBD1 (5 bases). CDR3 size: 13 residues. V lost 0 bases, J lost 3 bases, and 6 bases lay in between. Germline V gives CDR1 KGHSH, CDR2 LQKENI. Here the CDR3 DNA reads TGTGCCAGCTCACCACCGGACAACTACGAGCAGTACTTC. It translates to CASSPPDNYEQYF.

The rearrangement uses TRBV19 and TRBJ2-7; no reliable D call. V lost 1 base, J lost 0 bases, and 4 bases lay in between. CDR1 and CDR2 from the germline V gene are LNHDA and SQIVND (reference sequence). This CDR3 is built from 13 residues. The CDR3 loop reads CASSIGASYEQYF. The CDR3 DNA sequence: TGTGCCAGTAGTATAGGGGCCTCCTACGAGCAGTACTTC. The whole variable domain, remainder taken from reference TRBV19 and TRBJ2-7, is DGGITQSPKYLFRKEGQNVTLSCEQNLNHDAMYWYRQDPGQGLRLIYYSQIVNDFQKGDIAEGYSVSREKKESFPLTVTSAQKNPTAFYLCASSIGASYEQYFGPGTRLTVT.

This clone was counted a few times. This specimen includes other DNA sequences encoding the same CDR3. This chain links TRBV27 with TRBJ1-1; D gene unclear. The CDR3 covers 13 residues. The germline CDR1 and CDR2 sequences are MNHEY and SMNVEV (reference sequence). The V end lost 3 bases, the J end lost 1 base, and 6 bases lay between the germline ends. This CDR3 reads CASSFHRNTEAFF. The CDR3 nucleotides are TGTGCCAGCAGTTTTCATAGGAACACTGAAGCTTTCTTT.

The V and J genes are TRBV7-3 and TRBJ1-6, with TRBD1 matching 7 bases. Germline-derived CDR1 and CDR2 are SGHTA and FQGTGA. This CDR3 has 15 residues. Trimming removed 5 bases from V and 2 bases from J; junction bases left unmatched: 3. The CDR3 loop is CASSIGGAYNSPLHF. DNA of the CDR3: TGTGCCAGCAGCATAGGGGGCGCCTATAATTCACCCCTCCACTTT.

This chain joins TRBV5-1 and TRBJ2-1; 7 nucleotides line up with TRBD1. Trimming cost V 3 bases and J 4 bases; bases outside gene matches: 7. The CDR3 totals 15 residues. The germline V gene has CDR1 SGHRS and CDR2 YFSETQ. CDR3 in DNA: TGCGCCAGCAGCTGGGACGGACAGGTTTACAATGAGCAGTTCTTC. This translates into CASSWDGQVYNEQFF.